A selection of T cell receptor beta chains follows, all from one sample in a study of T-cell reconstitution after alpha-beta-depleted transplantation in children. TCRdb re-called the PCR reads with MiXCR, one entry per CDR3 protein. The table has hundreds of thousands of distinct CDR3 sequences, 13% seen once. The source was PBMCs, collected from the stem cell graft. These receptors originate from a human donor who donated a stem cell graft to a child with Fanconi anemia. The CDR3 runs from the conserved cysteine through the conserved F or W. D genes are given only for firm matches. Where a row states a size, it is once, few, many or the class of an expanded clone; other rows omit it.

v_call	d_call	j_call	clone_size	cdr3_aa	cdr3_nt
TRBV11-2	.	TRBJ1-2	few	CASSLGRAPGYTF	TGTGCCAGCAGCTTAGGCAGGGCTCCTGGCTACACCTTC
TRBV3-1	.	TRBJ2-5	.	CASSQAGLETQYF	TGTGCCAGCAGCCAAGCGGGGTTGGAGACCCAGTACTTC
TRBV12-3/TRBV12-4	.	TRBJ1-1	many	CASSFDSNTEAFF	TGTGCCAGCAGTTTCGATTCAAACACTGAAGCTTTCTTT
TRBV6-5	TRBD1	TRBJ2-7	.	CASSFNPGQGWNEQYF	TGTGCCAGCAGCTTCAATCCGGGACAGGGGTGGAACGAGCAGTACTTC
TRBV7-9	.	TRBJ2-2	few	CASSQGTIANTGELFF	TGTGCCAGCAGCCAGGGGACTATTGCGAACACCGGGGAGCTGTTTTTT
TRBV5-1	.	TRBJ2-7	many	CASSELTSYEQYF	TGCGCCAGCAGCGAACTGACGAGCTACGAGCAGTACTTC
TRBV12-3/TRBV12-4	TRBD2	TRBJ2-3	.	CASSPSGRYTDTQYF	TGTGCCAGCAGTCCTAGCGGGCGCTACACAGATACGCAGTATTTT
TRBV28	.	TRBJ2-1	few	CASSSNPGSDEQFF	TGTGCCAGCAGTTCAAATCCAGGGAGTGATGAGCAGTTCTTC
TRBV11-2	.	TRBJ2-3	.	CASSLDQGLTVSTQYF	TGTGCCAGCAGCTTAGATCAAGGGTTGACAGTCTCTACGCAGTATTTT
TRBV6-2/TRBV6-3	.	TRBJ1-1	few	CASSYSTWGSEAFF	TGTGCCAGCAGTTACTCGACGTGGGGGTCTGAAGCTTTCTTT
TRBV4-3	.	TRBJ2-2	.	CASSLTRAQGGTGELFF	TGCGCCAGCAGCCTAACCCGTGCTCAGGGAGGCACCGGGGAGCTGTTTTTT
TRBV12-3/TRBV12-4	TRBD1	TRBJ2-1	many	CASTPETGGYNEQFF	TGTGCCAGCACCCCAGAGACAGGGGGCTACAATGAGCAGTTCTTC
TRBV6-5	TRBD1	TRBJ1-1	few	CASSYFGTGMNTEAFF	TGTGCCAGCAGTTACTTCGGGACAGGGATGAACACTGAAGCTTTCTTT
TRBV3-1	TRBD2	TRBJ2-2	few	CASSPLSGGAGELFF	TGTGCCAGCAGCCCTCTCAGCGGGGGGGCCGGGGAGCTGTTTTTT
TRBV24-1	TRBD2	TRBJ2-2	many	CATSATSGAHTGELFF	TGTGCCACCAGTGCCACTAGCGGGGCGCACACCGGGGAGCTGTTTTTT
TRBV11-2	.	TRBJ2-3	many	CASSSQGFGADTQYF	TGTGCCAGCAGCTCCCAGGGGTTCGGGGCAGATACGCAGTATTTT
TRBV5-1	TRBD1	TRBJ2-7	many	CASSLAGTGVYEQYF	TGCGCCAGCAGCTTGGCCGGGACAGGGGTCTACGAGCAGTACTTC
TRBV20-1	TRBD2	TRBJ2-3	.	CSAEPGLAGAYKDTQYF	TGCAGTGCGGAACCGGGACTAGCGGGGGCTTACAAAGACACGCAGTATTTT
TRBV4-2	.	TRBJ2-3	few	CASSPAYREFTDTQYF	TGTGCCAGCAGCCCTGCGTACAGGGAGTTCACAGATACGCAGTATTTT
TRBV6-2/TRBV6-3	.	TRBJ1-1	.	CASRYHGTSTNTEAFF	TGTGCCAGCAGATACCACGGGACATCCACGAACACTGAAGCTTTCTTT
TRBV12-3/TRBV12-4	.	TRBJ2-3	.	CACSTDSPLEYF	TGTGCCTGCAGCACCGACAGTCCCCTTGAGTATTTT
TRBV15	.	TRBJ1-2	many	CATSRERFGGYTF	TGTGCCACCAGCAGAGAGAGGTTTGGTGGCTACACCTTC
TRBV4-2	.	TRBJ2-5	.	CASSQAQETQYF	TGTGCCAGCAGCCAAGCGCAAGAGACCCAGTACTTC
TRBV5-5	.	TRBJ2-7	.	CASSLVIGEGSEQYF	TGTGCCAGCAGCTTGGTTATTGGGGAAGGGTCCGAGCAGTACTTC